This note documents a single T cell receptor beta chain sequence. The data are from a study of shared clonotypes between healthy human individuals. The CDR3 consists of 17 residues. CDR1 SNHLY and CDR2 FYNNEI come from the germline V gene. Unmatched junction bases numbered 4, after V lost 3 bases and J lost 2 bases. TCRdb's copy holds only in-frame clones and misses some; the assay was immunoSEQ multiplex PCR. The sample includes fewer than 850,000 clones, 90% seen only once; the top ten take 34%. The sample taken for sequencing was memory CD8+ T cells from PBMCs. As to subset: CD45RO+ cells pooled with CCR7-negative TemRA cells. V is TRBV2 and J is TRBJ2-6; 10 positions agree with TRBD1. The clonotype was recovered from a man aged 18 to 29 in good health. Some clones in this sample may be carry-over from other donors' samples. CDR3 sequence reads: CASSEGQGRPGANVLTF. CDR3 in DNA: TGTGCCAGCAGTGAGGGACAGGGGCGCCCTGGGGCCAACGTCCTGACTTTC.